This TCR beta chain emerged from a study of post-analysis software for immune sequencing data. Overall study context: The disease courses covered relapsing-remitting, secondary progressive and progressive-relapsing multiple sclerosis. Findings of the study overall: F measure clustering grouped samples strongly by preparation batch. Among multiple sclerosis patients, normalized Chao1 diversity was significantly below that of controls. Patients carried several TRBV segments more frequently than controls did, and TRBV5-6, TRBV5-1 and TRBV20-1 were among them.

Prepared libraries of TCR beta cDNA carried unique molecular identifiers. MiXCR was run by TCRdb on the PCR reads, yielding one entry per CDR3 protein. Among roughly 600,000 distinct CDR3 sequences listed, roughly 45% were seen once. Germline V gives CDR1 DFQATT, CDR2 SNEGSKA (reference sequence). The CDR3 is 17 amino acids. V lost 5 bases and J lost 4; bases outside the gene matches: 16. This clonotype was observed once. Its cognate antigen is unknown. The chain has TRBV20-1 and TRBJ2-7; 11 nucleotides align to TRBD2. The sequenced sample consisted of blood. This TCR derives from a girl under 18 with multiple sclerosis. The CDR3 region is CSARSPLSGRAEYEQYF. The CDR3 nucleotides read TGCAGTGCTCGTTCTCCCCTTAGCGGGAGGGCCGAGTACGAGCAGTACTTC.